This TCR beta chain was captured in a study of blood T cell repertoires in COVID-19. In the study overall: Specimens from acute and convalescent COVID-19 originated in the United States, Italy and Spain. T cells, B-cell-depleted T cells, or PBMCs provided the cDNA or gDNA that served as material.

V dropped 7 bases and J dropped 3 bases, with 19 bases sitting between them. In germline, CDR1 is SQVTM, CDR2 ANQGSEA. The CDR3 loop spans 14 amino acids. Per the study methods: Reference gene primer amplification yielded estimated nucleated cell counts. Sequencing used immunoSEQ multiplex PCR; TCRdb keeps in-frame clones, though not all of them. Clonal size and the V and J genes are those of that table, whereas D and trimming came from the DNA. The data hold over 120,000 clones, with around 86% observed a single time. This sequence was found in a human donor in a cohort sampled during active COVID-19. Material for sequencing was peripheral blood. This chain joins TRBV29-1 and TRBJ2-7, with D possibly TRBD1 on 5 matching bases. The CDR3 DNA is TGCAGCGCCTGCTCGGACACGATCGACTACGAGCAGTACTTC. Amino acid sequence: CSACSDTIDYEQYF.